What follows is one T cell receptor beta chain and its context. As yet, its antigen is unknown. These data come from a study of T cell responses to AZD1222 COVID-19 vaccine. Study-wide points: Spike as a whole was targeted by vaccine-associated CD4 TCRs, dominant at 160-218 and 743-854. Sampling captured repertoires only after the peak T cell response. Within unmutated variant regions lay the reported targets of nearly half of spike-specific TCRs. Vaccination with two AZD1222 doses was followed by a rise in Spike-specific TCR breadth and depth.

Clones were read by immunoSEQ multiplex PCR, and TCRdb kept only the in-frame ones, dropping some. The repertoire holds fewer than 45,000 clones, with 65% to 85% as singletons. The germline gives CDR1 SGHTS, CDR2 YDEGEE. This CDR3 contains 14 residues. The V gene lost 1 base and the J gene lost 1 base, with 8 bases spanning the gap. This rearrangement joins TRBV5-8 to TRBJ1-1; D may be TRBD1 (6 bases). The receptor's source is an adult in good health. This material consisted of peripheral blood, taken on day 0 of AZD1222 vaccination. The CDR3 sequence is CASSLRGQNTEAFF. The CDR3 DNA follows: TGTGCCAGCAGCTTGCGGGGACAGAACACTGAAGCTTTCTTT.